Listed here are 3 T cell receptor beta chains from one sample, sequenced in a study of B cell selection in AIRE deficiency (dated by TCRdb to about 2019). To prepare the library, the immunoSEQ multiplex PCR assay was applied. TCRdb carries this immuneACCESS record with in-frame sequences only. Its versions omit some clonotypes, under half of them owing to an unresolved V gene in the studies checked, with the rest unexplained. This sample lists roughly 1,500 clones; more than 80% were detected once. The top ten constitute about 1.5% of the sample. Conventional CD4 T cells were sorted as CD4+CD127+ cells. Input material: CD4+CD127+ conventional T cells sorted from PBMCs. The origin of the receptors is a human donor in good health.

The chain carries TRBV27 and TRBJ2-5, with a weak D call TRBD2 (5 bases). V was cut by 3 bases and J by 1 base, with 12 bases left in between. There are 15 residues in the CDR3. Germline values: CDR1 MNHEY, CDR2 SMNVEV (reference sequence). The CDR3 coding sequence is TGTGCCAGCAGTTTGGGCAGCGGAGTCCAAGAGACCCAGTACTTC. It specifies CASSLGSGVQETQYF.

The chain couples TRBV6-6 to TRBJ2-2; 9 bases align to TRBD2. Germline-derived CDR1 and CDR2 are MNHNY and SVGAGI (reference sequence). This CDR3 spans 16 amino acids. V shed 6 bases and J 0 bases; nucleotides not matched to a gene: 5. CDR3 in amino acids: CASRETSGTNTGELFF. The CDR3 region has the DNA TGTGCCAGCAGGGAGACTAGCGGTACGAACACCGGGGAGCTGTTTTTT.

This chain connects TRBV2 to TRBJ2-1; a possible D gene is TRBD2 (6 bases). There are 14 residues in the CDR3. Germline CDR1 is SNHLY and CDR2 is FYNNEI. V was pared by 6 bases and J by 3 bases, with 12 bases between. Written as DNA, the CDR3 is TGTGCCAGCAGCGGACTATCATACTACAATGAGCAGTTCTTC. This codes for CASSGLSYYNEQFF. The full variable domain, rest sourced from reference TRBV2 and TRBJ2-1, is EPEVTQTPSHQVTQMGQEVILRCVPISNHLYFYWYRQILGQKVEFLVSFYNNEISEKSEIFDDQFSVERPDGSNFTLKIRSTKLEDSAMYFCASSGLSYYNEQFFGPGTRLTVL.